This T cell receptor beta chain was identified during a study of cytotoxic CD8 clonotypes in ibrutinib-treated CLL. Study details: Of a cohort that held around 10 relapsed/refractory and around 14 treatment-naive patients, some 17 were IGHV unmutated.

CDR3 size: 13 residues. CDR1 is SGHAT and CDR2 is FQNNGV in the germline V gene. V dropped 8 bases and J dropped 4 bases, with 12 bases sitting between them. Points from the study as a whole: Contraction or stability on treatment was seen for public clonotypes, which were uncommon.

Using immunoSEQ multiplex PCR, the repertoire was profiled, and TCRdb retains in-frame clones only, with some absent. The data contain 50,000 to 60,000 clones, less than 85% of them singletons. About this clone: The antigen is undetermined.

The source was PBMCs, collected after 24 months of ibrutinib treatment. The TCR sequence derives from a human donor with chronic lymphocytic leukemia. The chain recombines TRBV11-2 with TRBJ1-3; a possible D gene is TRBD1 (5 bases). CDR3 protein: CASRGGGGNTIYF. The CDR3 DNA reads TGTGCCAGCCGCGGGGGGGGAGGAAACACCATATATTTT.